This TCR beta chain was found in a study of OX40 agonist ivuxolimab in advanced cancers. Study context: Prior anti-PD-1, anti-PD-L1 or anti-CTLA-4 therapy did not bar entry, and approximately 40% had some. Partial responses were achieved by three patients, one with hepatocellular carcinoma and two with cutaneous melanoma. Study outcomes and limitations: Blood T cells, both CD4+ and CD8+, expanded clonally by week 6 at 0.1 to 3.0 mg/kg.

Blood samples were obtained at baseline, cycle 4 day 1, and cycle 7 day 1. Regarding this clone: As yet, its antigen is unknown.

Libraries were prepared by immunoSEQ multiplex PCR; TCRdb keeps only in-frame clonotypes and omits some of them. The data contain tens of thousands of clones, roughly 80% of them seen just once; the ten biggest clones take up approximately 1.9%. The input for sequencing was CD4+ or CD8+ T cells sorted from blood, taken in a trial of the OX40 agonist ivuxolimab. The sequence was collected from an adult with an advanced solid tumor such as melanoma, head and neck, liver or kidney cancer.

CDR3 loop: CSAAVDTQYF. The DNA for the CDR3 is TGCAGTGCCGCCGTAGATACGCAGTATTTT. The chain joins TRBV20-1 to TRBJ2-3; D is unclear. V was clipped by 6 bases and J by 5 bases, with 6 bases between them. Germline CDR1 DFQATT, CDR2 SNEGSKA (reference sequence). The CDR3 spans 10 residues.